Each of the 14 T cell receptor beta chains below was sequenced from the same sample in a study of blood T cells in healthy people across ages. A second PCR of about 6 to 11 cycles used a sample-barcoded 5' primer and a J-beta primer mix. TCRdb re-analysed the 5' RACE reads in MiXCR, keeping a single row per CDR3 protein. The sample carries around 1,500,000 distinct CDR3 sequences, roughly 40% recorded once. The sequencing sample was made of blood. These receptors originate from a woman between 18 and 29 years old in good health.

The chain employs TRBV21-1 and TRBJ1-2; the table gives TRBD1 as D, unverified against the DNA. TRBV21-1 has pseudogene status. The length of the CDR3 is 15 residues. CDR3: CASSKLDTPNYGYTF. In DNA form, the CDR3 reads TGTGCCAGCAGCAAACTGGACACACCTAACTATGGCTACACCTTC.

The chain combines TRBV10-3 with TRBJ1-2; TRBD1 agrees at 9 bases. The CDR3 sequence is 12 residues long. Per the germline V gene, CDR1 is ENHRY and CDR2 is SYGVKD. Losses at the gene ends were 7 bases for V and 5 bases for J; bases not matched to a gene: 2. DNA of the CDR3: TGTGCCATCAAACAGGGGGCGTATGGCTACACCTTC. This gives the protein CAIKQGAYGYTF.

This chain connects TRBV10-3 to TRBJ2-1; D unclear. The J call may be mistaken, given a closer DNA end match to TRBJ2-7. The germline V gene has CDR1 ENHRY and CDR2 SYGVKD. The CDR3 totals 13 residues. The CDR3 sequence is CAISESSYNEQYF. For the CDR3, the DNA is TGTGCCATCAGTGAGAGCTCCTACAATGAGCAGTACTTC.

This clonotype was seen a handful of times. The chain carries TRBV5-1 and TRBJ2-1; 7 bases map to TRBD2. The end of the DNA aligns better with TRBJ2-7, so the J call may be wrong. CDR1 and CDR2 (germline): SGHRS, YFSETQ. This CDR3 region has 18 residues. The CDR3 DNA follows: TGCGCCAGCCTACCGCCACTAGCGACCCATAGCTCCTACAATGAGCAGTACTTC. Its translation: CASLPPLATHSSYNEQYF.

Only a few counts were recorded for this clonotype. The chain joins TRBV28 to TRBJ2-1, with D perhaps matching TRBD2 (6 bases). This CDR3 contains 16 residues. Germline CDR1 MDHEN, CDR2 SYDVKM. Between the trimmed V and J ends, which lost 1 base and 7 bases, there was a span of 17 bases. The DNA of the CDR3 is TGTGCCAGCAGTTTATTCGGGGGAGGTAGTTTTAATGAGCAGTTCTTC. Translating gives CASSLFGGGSFNEQFF.

The V and J genes are TRBV5-1 and TRBJ2-7, with 12 nucleotides matching TRBD1. The junction had 8 bases not matched to a gene; V was cut back by 3 bases and J by 7 bases. Germline CDR1 and CDR2: SGHRS and YFSETQ. There are 15 residues in the CDR3. Here the CDR3 DNA reads TGCGCCAGCAGCTGGAGCGGGACAGGGGGCAATGAGCAGTACTTC. This codes for CASSWSGTGGNEQYF.

This clonotype occurred a few times. The V and J genes are TRBV20-1 and TRBJ2-1, with 8 bases lining up with TRBD2. The CDR3 totals 16 residues. With 0 bases clipped from V and 9 bases from J, the junction kept 13 bases outside the gene matches. Germline V gene data show CDR1 as DFQATT and CDR2 as SNEGSKA (reference sequence). In nucleotides, the CDR3 is TGCAGTGCTAGAGATATCGGAATAGCGGGATTGGTTGAGCAGTTCTTC. Amino acids: CSARDIGIAGLVEQFF.

This clonotype was observed a few times. The V gene is TRBV7-2, the J gene TRBJ2-1; D is ambiguous. The V gene's germline CDR1 is SGHTA and CDR2 FQGNSA. The length of the CDR3 is 13 residues. Trimming removed 4 bases at V and 15 bases at J, with 19 bases between. CDR3: CASSSRLGSVLFF. The CDR3 nucleotides read TGTGCCAGCAGCTCCCGCCTGGGTAGTGTCCTGTTCTTC.

The chain recombines TRBV7-9 with TRBJ2-7; D not certain. Trimming removed 1 base from V and 7 bases from J, with 11 bases in between. CDR1 SEHNR and CDR2 FQNEAQ come from the germline V gene (reference sequence). CDR3 length equals 13 residues. The CDR3 reads CASSLGGFGEQYF. The CDR3 DNA follows: TGTGCCAGCAGCTTAGGCGGTTTTGGGGAGCAGTACTTC.

The chain recombines TRBV5-1 with TRBJ2-5; D not certain. V gave up 0 bases and J gave up 4 bases, with 16 bases separating them. The length of the CDR3 is 16 residues. Per germline, CDR1 SGHRS and CDR2 YFSETQ. The CDR3 loop reads CASSLGGGPVGETQYF. The DNA for the CDR3 is TGCGCCAGCAGCTTGGGAGGTGGCCCGGTCGGAGAGACCCAGTACTTC. Full variable domain (outside the CDR3, taken from reference TRBV5-1 and TRBJ2-5): KAGVTQTPRYLIKTRGQQVTLSCSPISGHRSVSWYQQTPGQGLQFLFEYFSETQRNKGNFPGRFSGRQFSNSRSEMNVSTLELGDSALYLCASSLGGGPVGETQYFGPGTRLLVL.

The gene calls are TRBV6-2 or TRBV6-3 and TRBJ2-1, with D perhaps TRBD2 (5 bases). Trimming left V 6 bases short and J 8 bases short, with 17 bases between. CDR1 and CDR2 (germline): MNHEY, SVGEGT. CDR3 length: 14 residues. The CDR3 DNA follows: TGTGCCAGCAGCGATAAGCATGGGAGCTATGAGCAGTTCTTC. Protein product: CASSDKHGSYEQFF.

On this clonotype itself: This likely comes from a read error, as the CDR3 has no conserved phenylalanine or tryptophan at its end. The chain joins TRBV2 to TRBJ2-7, with D perhaps TRBD2 (7 bases). The V end was cut by 10 bases, the J end by 0 bases, with 19 bases between. Germline values: CDR1 SNHLY, CDR2 FYNNEI. This CDR3 has 15 amino acids. The CDR3 nucleotides are TGTGCCACCGCCATCTCGCGGGGGCCCTCCTACGAGCAGTACCTC. The encoded protein is CATAISRGPSYEQYL.

This clonotype was seen a few times. The chain carries TRBV27 and TRBJ1-4, with a possible D match to TRBD1 (5 bases). Germline V gene lookup returns CDR1 MNHEY and CDR2 SMNVEV (reference sequence). Trimming removed 3 bases from V and 8 bases from J, with 16 bases in between. The CDR3 runs to 15 residues. CDR3 sequence reads: CASSLKGTRGEKLFF. The CDR3 DNA sequence: TGTGCCAGCAGTTTGAAGGGAACCCGGGGGGAAAAACTGTTTTTT.

This chain uses TRBV19 with TRBJ2-1, with TRBD2 matching 13 bases. Germline V gene lookup returns CDR1 LNHDA and CDR2 SQIVND (reference sequence). The CDR3 extends over 18 amino acids. The J segment lost 9 bases and the V segment lost 3 bases, leaving 14 bases of the junction unmatched. CDR3 loop: CASSIGMRLAGGSGEQFF. The CDR3 DNA follows: TGTGCCAGTAGTATCGGCATGAGACTAGCGGGAGGTTCTGGTGAGCAGTTCTTC.